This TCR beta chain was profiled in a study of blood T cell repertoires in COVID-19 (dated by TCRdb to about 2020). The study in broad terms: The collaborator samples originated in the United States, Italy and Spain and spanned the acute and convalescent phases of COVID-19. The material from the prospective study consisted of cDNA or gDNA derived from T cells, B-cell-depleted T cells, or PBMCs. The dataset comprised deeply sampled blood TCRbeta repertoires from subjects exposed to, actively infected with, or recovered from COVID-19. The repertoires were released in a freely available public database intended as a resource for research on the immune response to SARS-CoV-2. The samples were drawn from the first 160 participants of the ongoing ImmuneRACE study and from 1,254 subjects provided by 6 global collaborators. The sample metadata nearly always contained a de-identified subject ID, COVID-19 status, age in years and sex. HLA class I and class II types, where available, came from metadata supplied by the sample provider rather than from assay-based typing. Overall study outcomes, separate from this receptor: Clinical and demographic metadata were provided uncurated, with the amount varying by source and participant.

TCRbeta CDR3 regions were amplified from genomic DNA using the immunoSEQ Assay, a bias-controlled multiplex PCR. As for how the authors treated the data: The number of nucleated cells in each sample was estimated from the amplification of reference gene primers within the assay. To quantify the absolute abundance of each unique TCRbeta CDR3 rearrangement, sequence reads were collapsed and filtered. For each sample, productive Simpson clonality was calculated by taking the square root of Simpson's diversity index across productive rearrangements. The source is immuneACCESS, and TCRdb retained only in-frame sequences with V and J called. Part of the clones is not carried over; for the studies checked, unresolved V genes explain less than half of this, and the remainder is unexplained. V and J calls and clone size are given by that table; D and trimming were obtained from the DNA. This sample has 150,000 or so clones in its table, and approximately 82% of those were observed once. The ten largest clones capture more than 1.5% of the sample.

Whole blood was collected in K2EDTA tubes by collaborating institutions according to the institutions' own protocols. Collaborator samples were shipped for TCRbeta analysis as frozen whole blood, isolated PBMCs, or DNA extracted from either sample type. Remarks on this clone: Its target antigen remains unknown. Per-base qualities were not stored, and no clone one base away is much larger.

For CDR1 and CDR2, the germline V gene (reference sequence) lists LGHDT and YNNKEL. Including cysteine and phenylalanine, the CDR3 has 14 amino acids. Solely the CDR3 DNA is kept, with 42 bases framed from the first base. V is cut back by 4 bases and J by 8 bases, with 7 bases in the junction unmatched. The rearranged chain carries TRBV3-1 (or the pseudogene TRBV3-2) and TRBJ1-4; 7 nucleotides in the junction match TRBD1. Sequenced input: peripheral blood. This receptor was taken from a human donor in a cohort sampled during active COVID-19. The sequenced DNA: TGTGCCAGCAGCCCTTACAGGGGAGAGGAAAAACTGTTTTTT. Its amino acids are CASSPYRGEEKLFF.